This T cell receptor beta chain derives from a study of blood T cells in healthy people across ages. Study outcomes and limitations: CMV infection status of these donors was not known.

Through a sample-barcoded 5' primer and a J-beta primer mix, a second PCR was run for roughly 7 to 12 cycles. TCRdb re-called the 5' RACE reads through MiXCR, storing one row per CDR3 protein. The sample yields around 940,000 distinct CDR3 sequences, just over 50% seen once. On this clonotype itself: Its antigen remains unknown.

This sequence was found in a woman aged 55-69 years in good health. The sequenced sample consisted of blood.

This chain's CDR3 is CASSVWTVVDSSYEQYF. The CDR3 DNA reads as TGTGCCAGCAGCGTATGGACAGTTGTCGACAGCTCCTACGAGCAGTACTTC. The chain is built from TRBV7-2 and TRBJ2-7; perhaps TRBD1 as D (6 bases). Per the germline V gene, CDR1 is SGHTA and CDR2 is FQGNSA. The CDR3 sequence is 17 residues long. V lost 5 bases and J lost 0, with 20 bases in between.